The sequence of this T cell receptor beta chain was determined in a study of OX40 agonist ivuxolimab in advanced cancers. About the research overall: Cancers in dose escalation were hepatocellular, melanoma, renal cell and head and neck.

Autoimmune disease history or systemic immunosuppression led to patients being barred. Generated by immunoSEQ multiplex PCR, the TCRdb table keeps only in-frame clones and is missing some. The sample includes over 40,000 clones, roughly 90% seen only once; the top ten take about 3.8%. The sequence came from an adult with an advanced solid tumor such as melanoma, head and neck, liver or kidney cancer. The specimen was CD4+ or CD8+ T cells sorted from blood, collected in a trial of the OX40 agonist ivuxolimab.

The CDR3 sequence is CASSQISGVLDEQYF. The CDR3 DNA reads TGCGCCAGCAGCCAAATTAGCGGGGTCCTGGACGAGCAGTACTTC. This chain connects TRBV4-1 to TRBJ2-7, with 8 bases fitting TRBD2. The CDR3 has 15 amino acids. Germline V lookup: CDR1 MGHRA, CDR2 YSYEKL. Unmatched junction bases numbered 8, after V lost 2 bases and J lost 5 bases.